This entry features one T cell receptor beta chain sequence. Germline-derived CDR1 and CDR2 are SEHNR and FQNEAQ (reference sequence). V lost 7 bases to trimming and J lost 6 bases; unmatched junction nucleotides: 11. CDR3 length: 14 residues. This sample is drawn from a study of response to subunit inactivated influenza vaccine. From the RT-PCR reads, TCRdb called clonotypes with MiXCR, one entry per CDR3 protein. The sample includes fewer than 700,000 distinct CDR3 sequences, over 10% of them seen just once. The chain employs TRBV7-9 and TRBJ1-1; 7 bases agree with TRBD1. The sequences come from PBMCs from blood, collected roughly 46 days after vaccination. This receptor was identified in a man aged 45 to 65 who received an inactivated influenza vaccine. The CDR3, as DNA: TGTGCCAGCACTCAGGGGGGGGTGGCCGCTGAAGCTTTCTTT. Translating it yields CASTQGGVAAEAFF.